Sequencing of this T cell receptor beta chain was carried out in a study of blood T cell repertoires in COVID-19. Across the whole study: Samples of COVID-19 (acute and convalescent) were obtained from the United States, Italy and Spain.

The CDR3 has 15 residues. Germline V gene lookup returns CDR1 MNHEY and CDR2 SMNVEV (reference sequence). J lost 2 bases, V lost 3 bases, and 5 bases had no gene match. In its sample, this clone was seen once. As processed by the authors: Nucleated cell number was recorded as an estimate derived from reference gene primer amplification. Only in-frame clones appear in the TCRdb table, and some are missing; sequencing was by immunoSEQ multiplex PCR. V and J calls and clone size follow that table, whereas D and trimming were derived from the DNA. The table has about 99,000 clones, 70% to 90% seen once. This receptor was taken from a human donor in a cohort sampled during active COVID-19. The specimen was peripheral blood. V usage is TRBV27 and J usage is TRBJ2-3, with TRBD2 identical over 7 bases. CDR3 nucleotide sequence: TGTGCCAGCAGTTTTGTGGGAGGGCCCACAGATACGCAGTATTTT. Translated, it gives CASSFVGGPTDTQYF.